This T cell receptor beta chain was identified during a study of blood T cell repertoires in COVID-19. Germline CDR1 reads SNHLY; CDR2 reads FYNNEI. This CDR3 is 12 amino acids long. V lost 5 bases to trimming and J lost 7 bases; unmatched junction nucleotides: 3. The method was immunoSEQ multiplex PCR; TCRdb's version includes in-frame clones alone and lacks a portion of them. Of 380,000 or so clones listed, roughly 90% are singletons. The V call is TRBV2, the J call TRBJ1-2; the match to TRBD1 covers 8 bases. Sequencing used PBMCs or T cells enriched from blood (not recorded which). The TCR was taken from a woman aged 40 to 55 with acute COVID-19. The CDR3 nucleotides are TGTGCCAGCAGTAACGACAGGGGTGGCTACACCTTC. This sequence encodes CASSNDRGGYTF.